These 20 T cell receptor beta chains share one sample of origin, sequenced in a study of shared clonotypes between healthy human individuals. The method was immunoSEQ multiplex PCR; TCRdb's version includes in-frame clones alone and lacks a portion of them. The top ten hold around 0.35% of the sample, which has over 2 million clones, around 93% seen once. Sequencing was performed on naive CD4+ T cells from PBMCs. Indicated subset: CD45RA+ positively selected. The receptors were gathered from a man between 18 and 35 years old in good health. Some clones in this sample may be carry-over from other donors' samples.

The DNA for the CDR3 is TGTGCCAGCAGCGCCCAACGGGGGACCTCTGGAAACACCATATATTTT. As protein: CASSAQRGTSGNTIYF. The genes are TRBV7-9 and TRBJ1-3, with D possibly TRBD1 on 5 matching bases. V was clipped by 5 bases and J by 0 bases, with 14 bases between them. This CDR3 is built from 16 residues. The germline V gene encodes CDR1 SEHNR and CDR2 FQNEAQ (reference sequence).

V and J are TRBV11-2 and TRBJ2-1; the match to TRBD2 covers 8 bases. The CDR3 is 15 amino acids. Looked up from germline, CDR1 is SGHAT and CDR2 is FQNNGV. J gave up 3 bases and V 5 bases, and 6 bases lay outside the gene matches. For the CDR3, the DNA is TGTGCCAGCAGCCGCCGGACTAGCAACTACAATGAGCAGTTCTTC. The encoded protein is CASSRRTSNYNEQFF.

This rearrangement joins TRBV2 to TRBJ2-2; tentatively, D is TRBD1 (6 bases). CDR3 length equals 15 residues. Between the trimmed V and J ends, which lost 7 bases and 0 bases, there was a span of 12 bases. Germline CDR1 is SNHLY and CDR2 is FYNNEI. CDR3 sequence (DNA): TGTGCCAGCACGGGCAGGGGCGCGAACACCGGGGAGCTGTTTTTT. Translation: CASTGRGANTGELFF.

In this sample, this clone turned up once. This rearrangement joins TRBV5-4 to TRBJ1-1; 7 positions agree with TRBD1. Germline CDR1 is SGHNT and CDR2 is YYREEE (reference sequence). V lost 3 bases, J lost 13 bases, and 12 bases stayed unmatched. The CDR3 is 13 amino acids. The CDR3 DNA reads TGTGCCAGCAGCTCGGCAGGGGGGGATTCTGGTTTCTTT. Its protein is CASSSAGGDSGFF.

This clone was seen a single time. V and J are TRBV28 and TRBJ1-5; D gene unclear. This CDR3 spans 13 amino acids. The V gene's germline CDR1 is MDHEN and CDR2 SYDVKM. The V gene lost 4 bases and the J gene lost 9 bases, with 13 bases spanning the gap. The CDR3 nucleotides read TGTGCCAGCAGTTCGACGGTCGCGGGGCCCCAGCATTTT. It yields the protein CASSSTVAGPQHF.

This chain connects TRBV11-1 to TRBJ2-3; D gene uncertain. Germline-derived CDR1 and CDR2 are SGHAT and FQDESV (reference sequence). CDR3 size: 15 residues. V lost 3 bases, J lost 0 bases, and 10 bases lay in between. Written as DNA, the CDR3 is TGTGCCAGCAGCTTTTCAAGCATGAGCACAGATACGCAGTATTTT. This gives the protein CASSFSSMSTDTQYF.

This chain joins TRBV7-6 and TRBJ1-1, with D possibly TRBD1 on 5 matching bases. V was clipped by 5 bases and J by 5 bases, with 21 bases between them. Per the germline V gene, CDR1 is SGHVS and CDR2 is FNYEAQ. The CDR3 extends over 16 amino acids. The CDR3 reads CASSLVPRGMWTEAFF. The CDR3 DNA sequence: TGTGCCAGCAGCCTAGTGCCCCGGGGCATGTGGACTGAAGCTTTCTTT.

This rearrangement joins TRBV9 to TRBJ2-7, with D maybe TRBD2 (6 bases). V lost 0 bases and J lost 1, with 14 bases in between. The CDR3 contains 16 residues. Germline V gene sequence: CDR1 SGDLS, CDR2 YYNGEE. The CDR3 region has the DNA TGTGCCAGCAGCGTAGCCCCAACGGGAGAGTCCTACGAGCAGTACTTC. It specifies CASSVAPTGESYEQYF.

V usage is TRBV29-1 and J usage is TRBJ2-7; D uncertain. The germline CDR1 and CDR2 sequences are SQVTM and ANQGSEA. Trimming shortened V by 6 bases and J by 4 bases, and 10 bases separated the two germline ends. This CDR3 comprises 11 residues. The CDR3 nucleotides read TGCAGCGTCCAACAACGGTACGAGCAGTACTTC. Its translation: CSVQQRYEQYF.

The gene calls are TRBV5-8 and TRBJ1-2; TRBD1 might be the D (5 bases). Germline V lookup: CDR1 SGHTS, CDR2 YDEGEE. The CDR3 has 13 amino acids. V lost 3 bases, J lost 6 bases, and 12 bases lay in between. The CDR3 here is CASSSRGWDGYTF. CDR3 coding DNA: TGTGCCAGCAGCTCGAGGGGATGGGATGGCTACACCTTC.

This chain joins TRBV20-1 and TRBJ2-3, with D possibly TRBD2 on 6 matching bases. The germline gives CDR1 DFQATT, CDR2 SNEGSKA (reference sequence). Deletions cut 5 bases from V and 14 bases from J, with 14 bases between. The CDR3 has 10 amino acids. The CDR3 is CSARGRWLYF. The CDR3 bases are TGCAGTGCTCGAGGGAGGTGGCTGTATTTT.

In nucleotides, the CDR3 is TGTGCCAGCAGTTACTCGATGGGGGCCCAAGTCCGTGAGCAGTTCTTC. Translation: CASSYSMGAQVREQFF. The chain combines TRBV6-5 with TRBJ2-1; TRBD1 is a possible D gene (6 bases). Trimming removed 0 bases from V and 9 bases from J, with 18 bases in between. The CDR3 spans 16 residues. Germline V gene data show CDR1 as MNHEY and CDR2 as SVGAGI.

This sequence joins TRBV28 and TRBJ2-1; no reliable D call. CDR1 and CDR2 (germline): MDHEN, SYDVKM. Deletions cut 7 bases from V and 9 bases from J, with 16 bases between. CDR3 length: 13 residues. The CDR3 sequence: CASIGRPLSEQFF. The CDR3 nucleotides are TGTGCCAGCATCGGGCGACCCCTTTCTGAGCAGTTCTTC.

The chain uses TRBV11-3 and TRBJ1-1, with D possibly TRBD1 on 6 matching bases. Germline V lookup: CDR1 SGHNT, CDR2 YENEEA. V lost 1 base, J lost 0 bases, and 6 bases lay in between. The CDR3 sequence is 14 residues long. The CDR3 here is CASSLGDMNTEAFF. CDR3 DNA sequence: TGTGCCAGCAGCTTAGGGGACATGAACACTGAAGCTTTCTTT.

This clone appeared a single time. The CDR3 sequence: CASSKGTDYYEQYF. CDR3 in DNA: TGTGCCAGCAGTAAGGGGACAGACTACTACGAGCAGTACTTC. The chain is built from TRBV28 and TRBJ2-7, with TRBD1 matching over 7 bases. Germline V gene sequence: CDR1 MDHEN, CDR2 SYDVKM. Losses at the gene ends were 5 bases for V and 3 bases for J; bases not matched to a gene: 7. The CDR3 is 14 residues long.

This chain uses TRBV5-4 with TRBJ2-1; 8 positions agree with TRBD2. Germline V gene data show CDR1 as SGHNT and CDR2 as YYREEE (reference sequence). The CDR3 runs 16 residues. The trim removed 0 bases at V and 0 bases at J, leaving 2 bases unmatched. In nucleotides, the CDR3 is TGTGCCAGCAGCTTGGAGAGCGGGAGCTCCTACAATGAGCAGTTCTTC. This sequence encodes CASSLESGSSYNEQFF. Filled out from reference TRBV5-4 and TRBJ2-1, the complete variable domain reads ETGVTQSPTHLIKTRGQQVTLRCSSQSGHNTVSWYQQALGQGPQFIFQYYREEENGRGNFPPRFSGLQFPNYSSELNVNALELDDSALYLCASSLESGSSYNEQFFGPGTRLTVL.

Points on this clone: Other nucleotide sequences from this sample produce the same CDR3. V gene TRBV7-3 combines with J gene TRBJ2-7; TRBD2 aligns across 9 bases. The J segment lost 1 base and the V segment lost 5 bases, leaving 3 bases of the junction unmatched. The CDR3 is made up of 14 amino acids. Germline CDR1 reads SGHTA; CDR2 reads FQGTGA. The CDR3 sequence: CASSLSGSSYEQYF. CDR3 sequence (DNA): TGTGCCAGCAGCCTTAGCGGGAGTTCCTACGAGCAGTACTTC.

The rearrangement uses TRBV9 and TRBJ2-1; possible D gene TRBD2, 5 bases. This CDR3 is built from 14 residues. Germline CDR1 SGDLS, CDR2 YYNGEE. V was cut by 0 bases and J by 8 bases, with 12 bases left in between. This CDR3 reads CASSVVAGGHEQFF. In nucleotides, the CDR3 is TGTGCCAGCAGCGTAGTTGCGGGCGGACATGAGCAGTTCTTC.

The chain combines TRBV5-1 with TRBJ2-7; D gene uncertain. V dropped 4 bases and J dropped 2 bases, with 16 bases sitting between them. Looked up from germline, CDR1 is SGHRS and CDR2 is YFSETQ. CDR3 length equals 15 residues. This CDR3 is CASSPGVTNTYEQYF. The CDR3 DNA reads as TGCGCCAGCAGCCCCGGTGTCACGAACACCTACGAGCAGTACTTC.

A single count supports this clone. This chain joins TRBV7-9 and TRBJ1-1; tentative D call: TRBD1 (5 bases). The CDR3 is 15 residues long. Deletions cut 3 bases from V and 5 bases from J, with 16 bases between. Germline V CDR1 and CDR2: SEHNR, FQNEAQ (reference sequence). CDR3 amino acids: CASSFRMTGGTEAFF. CDR3 sequence (DNA): TGTGCCAGCAGCTTTCGTATGACGGGGGGAACTGAAGCTTTCTTT.